This T cell receptor beta chain is from a study of T cell responses to AZD1222 COVID-19 vaccine. Study results and limitations: Every sample of the repertoires postdated the peak T cell response. Baseline serostatus was positive in only a handful of AZD1222 recipients. Within unmutated variant regions lay the reported targets of nearly half of spike-specific TCRs. Regions 160-218 and 743-854 dominated among vaccine-associated CD4 TCRs spanning spike.

The CDR3 extends over 13 amino acids. The V gene's germline CDR1 is MNHEY and CDR2 SVGAGI. Trimming removed 4 bases from V and 3 bases from J; junction bases left unmatched: 2. Sequencing used immunoSEQ multiplex PCR; TCRdb keeps in-frame clones, though not all of them. The profile shows some 150,000 clones, approximately 90% of them singletons. Remarks on this clone: The antigen is unknown.

V is TRBV6-5 and J is TRBJ1-1; TRBD1 aligns across 7 bases. The clonotype was recovered from an adult in good health. The sequences come from peripheral blood, collected on day 0 of AZD1222 vaccination. The CDR3 loop reads CASSLTGDTEAFF. In DNA, the CDR3 is TGTGCCAGCAGTTTAACAGGGGACACTGAAGCTTTCTTT.